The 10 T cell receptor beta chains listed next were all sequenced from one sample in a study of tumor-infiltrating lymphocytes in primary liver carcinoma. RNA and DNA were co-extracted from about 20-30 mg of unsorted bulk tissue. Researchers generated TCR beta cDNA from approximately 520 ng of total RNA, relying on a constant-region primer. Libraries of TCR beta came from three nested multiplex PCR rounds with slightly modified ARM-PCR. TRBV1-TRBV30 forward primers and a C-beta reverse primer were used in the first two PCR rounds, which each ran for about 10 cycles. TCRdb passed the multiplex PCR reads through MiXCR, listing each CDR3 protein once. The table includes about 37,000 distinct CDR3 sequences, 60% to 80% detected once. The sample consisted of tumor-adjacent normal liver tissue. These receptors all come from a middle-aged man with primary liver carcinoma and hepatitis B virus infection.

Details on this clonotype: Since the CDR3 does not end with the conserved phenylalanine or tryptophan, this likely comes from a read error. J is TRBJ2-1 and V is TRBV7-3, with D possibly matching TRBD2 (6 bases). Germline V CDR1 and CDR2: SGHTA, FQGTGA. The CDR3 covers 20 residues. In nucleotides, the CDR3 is TGTGCCAGCATCTTAAGGGCCCAGGCGTTTGTGCAGCGGGCCTACAATGAGCAGTTCGTC. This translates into CASILRAQAFVQRAYNEQFV.

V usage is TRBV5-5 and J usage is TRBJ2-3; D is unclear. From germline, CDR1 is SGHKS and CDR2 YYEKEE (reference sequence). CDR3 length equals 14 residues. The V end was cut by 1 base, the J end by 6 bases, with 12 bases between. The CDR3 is CASSLNGITDTQYF. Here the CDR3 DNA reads TGTGCCAGCAGCTTGAATGGAATAACCGATACGCAGTATTTT.

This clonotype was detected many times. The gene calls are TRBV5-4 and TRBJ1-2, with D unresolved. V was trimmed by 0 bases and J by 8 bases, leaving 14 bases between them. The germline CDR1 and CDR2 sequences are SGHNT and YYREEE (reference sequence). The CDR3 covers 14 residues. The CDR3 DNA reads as TGTGCCAGCAGCTTGGGGTCTAATTCGGGAGGCTACACCTTC. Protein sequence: CASSLGSNSGGYTF.

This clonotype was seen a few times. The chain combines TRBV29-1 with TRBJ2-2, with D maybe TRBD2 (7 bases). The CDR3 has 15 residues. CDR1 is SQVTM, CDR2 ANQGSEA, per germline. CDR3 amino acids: CGAPVRGGDTGELFF. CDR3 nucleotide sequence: TGCGGCGCCCCCGTAAGGGGGGGCGACACCGGGGAGCTGTTTTTT.

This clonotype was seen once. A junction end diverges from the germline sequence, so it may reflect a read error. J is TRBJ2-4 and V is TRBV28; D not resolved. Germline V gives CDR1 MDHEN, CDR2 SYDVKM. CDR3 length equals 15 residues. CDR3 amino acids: CASSPPRLARIIQYF. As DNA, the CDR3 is TGTGCCAGCAGCCCTCCCAGGTTGGCCAGAATCATTCAATACTTC.

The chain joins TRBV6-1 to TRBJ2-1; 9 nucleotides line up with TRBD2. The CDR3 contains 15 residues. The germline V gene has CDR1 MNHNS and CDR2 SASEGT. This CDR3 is CSSSGEAGGYNEQFF. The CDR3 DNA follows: TGTTCTAGCAGTGGAGAAGCGGGAGGATACAATGAGCAGTTCTTC.

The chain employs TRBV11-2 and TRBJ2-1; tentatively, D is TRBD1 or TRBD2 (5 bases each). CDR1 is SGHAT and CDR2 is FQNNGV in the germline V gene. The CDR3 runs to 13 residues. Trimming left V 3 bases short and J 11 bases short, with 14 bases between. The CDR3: CASSLSSLGQQFF. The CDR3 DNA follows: TGTGCCAGCAGCTTGTCTAGCTTGGGGCAGCAGTTCTTC. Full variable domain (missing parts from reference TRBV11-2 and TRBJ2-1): EAGVAQSPRYKIIEKRQSVAFWCNPISGHATLYWYQQILGQGPKLLIQFQNNGVVDDSQLPKDRFSAERLKGVDSTLKIQPAKLEDSAVYLCASSLSSLGQQFFGPGTRLTVL.

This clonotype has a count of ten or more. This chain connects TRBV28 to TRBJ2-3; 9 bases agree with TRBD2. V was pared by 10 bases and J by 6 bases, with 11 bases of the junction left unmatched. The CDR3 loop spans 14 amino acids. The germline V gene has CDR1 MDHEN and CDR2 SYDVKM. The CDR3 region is CAIGAGGIQDTQYF. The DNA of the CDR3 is TGTGCCATCGGAGCGGGAGGCATTCAGGATACGCAGTATTTT.

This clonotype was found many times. CDR3 loop: CASTGQGSPLHF. The CDR3 nucleotides are TGTGCCAGCACCGGACAGGGGTCACCCCTCCACTTT. The chain has TRBV5-4 and TRBJ1-6; 9 bases match TRBD1. The CDR3 contains 12 residues. The V gene end was trimmed by 6 bases and the J gene end by 10 bases; junction bases not matched to a gene: 2. Per germline, CDR1 SGHNT and CDR2 YYREEE (reference sequence). The full variable domain, completed using reference TRBV5-4 and TRBJ1-6, is ETGVTQSPTHLIKTRGQQVTLRCSSQSGHNTVSWYQQALGQGPQFIFQYYREEENGRGNFPPRFSGLQFPNYSSELNVNALELDDSALYLCASTGQGSPLHFGNGTRLTVT.

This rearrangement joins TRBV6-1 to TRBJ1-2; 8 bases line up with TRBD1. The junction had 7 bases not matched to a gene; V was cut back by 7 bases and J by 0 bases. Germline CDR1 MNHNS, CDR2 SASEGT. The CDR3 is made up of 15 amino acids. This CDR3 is CASNDWTGSNYGYTF. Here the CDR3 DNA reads TGTGCCAGCAATGACTGGACAGGGTCTAACTATGGCTACACCTTC.